In its sample, the clone carrying this T cell receptor (beta chain) was seen many times. Its antigen is undetermined. Unsorted libraries were derived from 2 million PBMCs stored at -80 C. With 0 bases removed from V and 2 bases from J, the gap between germline ends came to 10 bases. Germline CDR1 LGHNA, CDR2 YNFKEQ. The CDR3 is 16 residues long. Using its own MiXCR run on the 5' RACE reads, TCRdb lists one record per CDR3 protein. The sample yields more than 45,000 distinct CDR3 sequences, 2% to 3% seen once. This entry belongs to a study of neurological immune-mediated disorders. The study's findings and limits: None of the CDR3 amino acid sequences found in expanded clones was shared across subjects. This suggests that the TCR-beta repertoires were private in all groups. Phylogenetic grouping put 18 of 34 multiple sclerosis patients' repertoires into one related-CDR3 cluster, a possible signature.

Specimen: PBMCs. This receptor was taken from a man in his fifties or sixties with multiple sclerosis. The chain couples TRBV4-2 to TRBJ2-2; tentatively, D is TRBD1 or TRBD2 (5 bases each). In DNA form, the CDR3 reads TGTGCCAGCAGCCAAGAAACGGGGCCAAACACCGGGGAGCTGTTTTTT. It is translated as CASSQETGPNTGELFF.